A single sample is the source of the 8 T cell receptor beta chains below, sequenced in a study of blood T cell repertoires in COVID-19. The protocol was immunoSEQ multiplex PCR, while the TCRdb copy is restricted to in-frame clones and leaves out a portion. The data show about 33,000 clones, with 75% to 85% seen just once and roughly 13% held by the top ten. What was sequenced was peripheral blood. The receptors were sampled from a human donor in a cohort sampled during active COVID-19.

In the case of this clone: One end of the junction does not line up with germline, which may come from a read error. The rearrangement links TRBV6-8 to TRBJ2-5, with 13 bases identical to TRBD2. Germline V lookup: CDR1 MNHGY, CDR2 SAAAGT. CDR3 size: 17 residues. CDR3 nucleotides: TGTGCCGGCAGCTGCCCTGGACTAGCGGGGGCCGAAGAGACCCAGTACTTC. Amino acid sequence: CAGSCPGLAGAEETQYF.

V is TRBV7-3 and J is TRBJ1-6, with TRBD1 identical over 8 bases. V was clipped by 1 base and J by 6 bases; unmatched bases: 5. Germline lookup yields CDR1 SGHTA and CDR2 FQGTGA. There are 16 residues in the CDR3. The CDR3 region is CASSLRAGGGNSPLHF. The CDR3 nucleotides read TGTGCCAGCAGCTTAAGGGCAGGGGGCGGTAATTCACCCCTCCACTTT.

The V and J genes are TRBV18 and TRBJ2-7, with D maybe TRBD1 (5 bases). The CDR3 sequence is 16 residues long. Trimming took off 3 bases at V and 0 bases at J, with 15 bases between the two ends. Germline CDR1 reads KGHSH; CDR2 reads LQKENI. CDR3 in amino acids: CASSPLGALSSYEQYF. The DNA for the CDR3 is TGTGCCAGCTCACCGCTTGGGGCCCTTAGCTCCTACGAGCAGTACTTC.

The rearrangement uses TRBV29-1 and TRBJ2-5, with TRBD2 matching over 7 bases. Germline-derived CDR1 and CDR2 are SQVTM and ANQGSEA. This CDR3 has 14 residues. V shed 3 bases and J 5 bases; nucleotides not matched to a gene: 9. This CDR3 reads CSVDGLVVGETQYF. DNA for the CDR3: TGCAGCGTTGACGGACTAGTGGTCGGTGAGACCCAGTACTTC.

This chain connects TRBV5-1 to TRBJ1-1, with 8 bases aligning to TRBD1. Germline V gene sequence: CDR1 SGHRS, CDR2 YFSETQ. This CDR3 region has 16 residues. The trim removed 4 bases at V and 7 bases at J, leaving 15 bases unmatched. CDR3 in DNA: TGCGCCAGCAGCGAATCGGACAGGGCAGGCCGAAGTGAAGCTTTCTTT. Protein: CASSESDRAGRSEAFF.

The V gene is TRBV2, the J gene TRBJ1-5; 9 nucleotides line up with TRBD1. Unmatched junction bases numbered 2, after V lost 5 bases and J lost 6 bases. The germline V gene has CDR1 SNHLY and CDR2 FYNNEI. This CDR3 has 13 residues. CDR3 in amino acids: CASSTGGTQPQHF. CDR3 in DNA: TGTGCCAGCAGTACAGGGGGCACTCAGCCCCAGCATTTT.

The chain uses TRBV7-9 and TRBJ1-2; D is possibly TRBD1 (5 bases). Trimming cost V 2 bases and J 8 bases, with 12 bases left between them. Germline V gives CDR1 SEHNR, CDR2 FQNEAQ (reference sequence). The CDR3 has 13 amino acids. The CDR3 nucleotides read TGTGCCAGCAGCTTAAGGAATCAGGGAGGCTACACCTTC. Translated, it gives CASSLRNQGGYTF.

This chain uses TRBV7-9 with TRBJ2-3, with a tentative D call TRBD2 (7 bases). The CDR3 spans 15 residues. Germline CDR1 reads SEHNR; CDR2 reads FQNEAQ (reference sequence). V lost 1 base to trimming and J lost 2 bases, with 10 bases between them. CDR3 amino acids: CASSLDGGHTDTQYF. The CDR3 nucleotides are TGTGCCAGCAGCTTAGACGGGGGGCACACAGATACGCAGTATTTT. Supplemented by reference TRBV7-9 and TRBJ2-3, the full variable domain reads DTGVSQNPRHKITKRGQNVTFRCDPISEHNRLYWYRQTLGQGPEFLTYFQNEAQLEKSRLLSDRFSAERPKGSFSTLEIQRTEQGDSAMYLCASSLDGGHTDTQYFGPGTRLTVL.